The sequence of this TCR beta chain was determined in a study of tumor-infiltrating lymphocytes in primary liver carcinoma. As for the study in general: The study enrolled male and female patients aged 30 to 69 years. Tumors, staged T1-T3 N0M0, spanned about 4.2 to 11 cm. Study-level points and caveats: Among the pair types, tumor region pairs showed more overlap than tumor-adjacent and tumor-blood pairs.

Germline CDR1 reads MNHNY; CDR2 reads SVGAGI (reference sequence). The CDR3 length is 13 residues. Scientists recovered RNA and DNA together from about 21-30 mg of unsorted bulk tissue. Points on this clonotype: The antigen remains unidentified. In this CDR3 the conserved last residue, phenylalanine or tryptophan, is missing, so a read error is likely.

A primer matching the constant region was used to make TCR beta cDNA from 500 to 650 ng of total RNA. Three-round nested multiplex PCR performed with slightly modified ARM-PCR produced the TCR beta libraries. With TRBV1-TRBV30 forward primers and a C-beta reverse primer, the first two PCR rounds were run for around 11 cycles each. MiXCR, run by TCRdb on the multiplex PCR reads, gives a single entry per CDR3 protein. This table holds about 210,000 distinct CDR3 sequences, around four fifths found once. The source of this sequence is a man in his forties with primary liver carcinoma and hepatitis B virus infection. The sequencing sample was made of tumor tissue from primary liver carcinoma. The chain employs TRBV6-6 and TRBJ1-1, with D possibly TRBD1 on 6 matching bases. CDR3 DNA sequence: TGTGCCAGTAGAACATGGGGGGCTACTGTAGCTTTCTCT. This encodes CASRTWGATVAFS.